Shown below are 2 T cell receptor beta chains from a single sample sequenced in a study of beta chain features in type 1 diabetes. cDNA synthesis used the whole RNA isolate, giving expressed TCRB sequences. The assay was immunoSEQ multiplex PCR, and TCRdb's table has in-frame clones only and misses some. The sample carries 900,000 or so clones, 15% to 20% recorded once. Sequenced sample: naive CD4+ T cells from blood. The receptor set was obtained from a young woman in good health.

V is TRBV19 and J is TRBJ1-2; D is possibly TRBD1 (5 bases). The germline gives CDR1 LNHDA, CDR2 SQIVND (reference sequence). This CDR3 spans 15 amino acids. V was clipped by 5 bases and J by 7 bases, with 20 bases between them. Written as DNA, the CDR3 is TGTGCCAGTAGTCAAGGAGGGGCTTCTCAACCTGGCTACACCTTC. It is translated as CASSQGGASQPGYTF.

Turning to this clone: The same CDR3 is also encoded by other DNA sequences in this sample. The chain's CDR3 is CASSDRGYEQYF. The CDR3 region has the DNA TGTGCCAGCAGTGACAGGGGATACGAGCAGTACTTC. V usage is TRBV2 and J usage is TRBJ2-7, with D maybe TRBD1 (6 bases). V lost 3 bases and J lost 4, with 7 bases in between. Germline CDR1 and CDR2: SNHLY and FYNNEI. The CDR3 runs to 12 residues.